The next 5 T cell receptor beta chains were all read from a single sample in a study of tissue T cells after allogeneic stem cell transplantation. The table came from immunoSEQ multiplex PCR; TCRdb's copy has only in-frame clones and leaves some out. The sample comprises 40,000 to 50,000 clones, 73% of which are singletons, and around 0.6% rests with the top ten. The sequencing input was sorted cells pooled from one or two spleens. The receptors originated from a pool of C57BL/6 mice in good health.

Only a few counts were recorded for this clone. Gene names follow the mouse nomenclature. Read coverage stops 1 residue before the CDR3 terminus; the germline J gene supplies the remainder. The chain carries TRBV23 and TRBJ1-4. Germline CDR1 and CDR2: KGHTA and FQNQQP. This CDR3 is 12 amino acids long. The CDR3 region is CSSSEGDERLFF. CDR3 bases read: TGCTCCAGCAGTGAGGGCGACGAAAGATTATTT. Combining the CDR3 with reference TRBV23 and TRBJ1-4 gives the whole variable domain DAAVTQKPRYLIKMKGQEAEMKCIPEKGHTAVFWYQQKQSKELKFLIYFQNQQPLDQIDMVKERFSAVCPSSSLCSLGIRTCEAEDSALYLCSSSEGDERLFFGHGTKLSVL.

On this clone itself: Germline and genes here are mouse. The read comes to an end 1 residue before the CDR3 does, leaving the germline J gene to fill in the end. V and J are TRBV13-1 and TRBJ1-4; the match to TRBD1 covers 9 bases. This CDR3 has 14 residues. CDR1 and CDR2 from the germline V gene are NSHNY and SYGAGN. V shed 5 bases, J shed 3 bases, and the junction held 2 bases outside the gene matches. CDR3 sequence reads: CASRQGAANERLFF. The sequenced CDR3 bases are TGTGCCAGCAGACAGGGGGCGGCCAACGAAAGATTATTT.

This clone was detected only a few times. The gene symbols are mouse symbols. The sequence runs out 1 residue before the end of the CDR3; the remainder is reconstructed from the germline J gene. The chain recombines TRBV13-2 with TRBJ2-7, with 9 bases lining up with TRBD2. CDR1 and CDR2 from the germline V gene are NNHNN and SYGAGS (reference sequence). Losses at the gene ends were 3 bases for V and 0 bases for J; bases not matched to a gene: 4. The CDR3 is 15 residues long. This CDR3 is CASGASWGGSYEQYF. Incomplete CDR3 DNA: TGTGCCAGCGGTGCCTCCTGGGGGGGCTCCTATGAACAGTAC.

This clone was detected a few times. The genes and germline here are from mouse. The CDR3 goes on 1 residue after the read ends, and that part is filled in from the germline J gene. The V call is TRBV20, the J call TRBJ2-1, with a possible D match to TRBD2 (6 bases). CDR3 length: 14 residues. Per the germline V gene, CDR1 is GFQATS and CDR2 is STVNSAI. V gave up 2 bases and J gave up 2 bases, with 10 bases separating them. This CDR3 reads CGARPGLYYAEQFF. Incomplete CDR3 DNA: TGTGGTGCTAGGCCGGGACTTTACTATGCTGAGCAGTTC.

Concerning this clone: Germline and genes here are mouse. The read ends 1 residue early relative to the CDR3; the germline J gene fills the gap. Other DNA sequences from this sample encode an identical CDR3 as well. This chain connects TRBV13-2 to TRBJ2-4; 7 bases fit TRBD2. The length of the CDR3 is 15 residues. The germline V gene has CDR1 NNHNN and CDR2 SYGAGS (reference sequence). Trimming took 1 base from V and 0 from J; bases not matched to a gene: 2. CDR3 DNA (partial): TGTGCCAGCGGTGATCCTGGGGGTAGTCAAAACACCTTGTAC. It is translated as CASGDPGGSQNTLY. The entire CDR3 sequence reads CASGDPGGSQNTLYF.